These 24 T cell receptor beta chains were all obtained from the same sample, sequenced in a study of human versus mouse CDR3 diversity and MHC coevolution. Assay: immunoSEQ multiplex PCR; the TCRdb copy retains only in-frame clones and omits some. The sample holds 45,000 to 75,000 clones; approximately 94% are singletons and the top ten take under 20%. Sequenced: naive CD4+ T cells from blood. Subset meaning: CD45RO-negative CD62L-positive naive CD4 T cells. These receptors were taken from a person in their sixties in good health.

This clone was recorded only once. The chain carries TRBV19 and TRBJ1-4; no clear D gene. CDR3 length: 16 amino acids. Germline V gene sequence: CDR1 LNHDA, CDR2 SQIVND (reference sequence). The V end was cut by 4 bases, the J end by 8 bases, with 20 bases between. The CDR3 DNA sequence: TGTGCCAGTAGTACCCAGATCTCCCTTCGTAACGAAAAACTGTTTTTT. Protein product: CASSTQISLRNEKLFF.

The chain carries TRBV6-1 and TRBJ1-1, with TRBD1 matching 8 bases. The CDR3 is made up of 13 amino acids. J was trimmed by 10 bases and V by 5 bases; bases with no gene match: 9. The germline gives CDR1 MNHNS, CDR2 SASEGT. The CDR3 reads CASSSSGQGRAFF. CDR3 nucleotides: TGTGCCAGCAGTTCCAGTGGACAGGGCAGAGCTTTCTTT.

The chain is built from TRBV5-6 and TRBJ2-3; tentatively, D is TRBD1 (5 bases). V shed 5 bases and J shed 1 base, with 8 bases lying between them. There are 13 residues in the CDR3. Germline V gene lookup returns CDR1 SGHDT and CDR2 YYEEEE. The CDR3 sequence is CASSTGRTDTQYF. DNA of the CDR3: TGTGCCAGCAGTACAGGCCGCACAGATACGCAGTATTTT.

The chain employs TRBV10-3 and TRBJ2-1; TRBD2 matches at 7 bases. The V gene's germline CDR1 is ENHRY and CDR2 SYGVKD. The CDR3 is made up of 15 amino acids. V was pared by 9 bases and J by 7 bases, with 15 bases of the junction left unmatched. CDR3 sequence reads: CAIRGLGRVRNEQFF. In DNA form, the CDR3 reads TGTGCCATTCGGGGCCTGGGGAGGGTGAGGAATGAGCAGTTCTTC.

Worth noting for this clone: The same CDR3 arises from other DNA sequences in this sample as well. CDR3 in amino acids: CASSIGEVTDTQYF. CDR3 DNA sequence: TGTGCCAGTAGTATCGGGGAGGTAACAGATACGCAGTATTTT. The rearrangement links TRBV19 to TRBJ2-3; maybe TRBD2 (6 bases). V lost 3 bases, J lost 3 bases, and 10 bases lay in between. Looked up from germline, CDR1 is LNHDA and CDR2 is SQIVND (reference sequence). This CDR3 comprises 14 residues.

This sequence joins TRBV9 and TRBJ2-5; 7 nucleotides line up with TRBD1. The CDR3 sequence is 19 residues long. The germline gives CDR1 SGDLS, CDR2 YYNGEE. V dropped 0 bases and J dropped 2; count of bases not matched to a gene: 16. CDR3 DNA sequence: TGTGCCAGCAGCGTAGCTTTGACAGGGACCTACGGTGGGCAAGAGACCCAGTACTTC. Protein: CASSVALTGTYGGQETQYF.

The CDR3 DNA reads TGTGCCAGCACGACCGGGGATACGCAGTATTTT. Translation gives CASTTGDTQYF. The V call is TRBV6-6, the J call TRBJ2-3; D gene uncertain. The germline V gene encodes CDR1 MNHNY and CDR2 SVGAGI (reference sequence). Trimming removed 7 bases from V and 6 bases from J, with 8 bases in between. The CDR3 runs to 11 residues.

This rearrangement joins TRBV5-1 to TRBJ2-3, with 7 bases lining up with TRBD2. CDR1 and CDR2 (germline): SGHRS, YFSETQ. The junction had 12 bases not matched to a gene; V was cut back by 1 base and J by 7 bases. This CDR3 has 16 residues. This CDR3 is CASSLLGGTVSNTQYF. DNA of the CDR3: TGCGCCAGCAGCTTGTTGGGGGGGACCGTTTCAAATACGCAGTATTTT.

This chain uses TRBV25-1 with TRBJ2-7; no clear D. The CDR3 covers 16 residues. CDR1 is MGHDK, CDR2 SYGVNS, per germline. Trimming removed 4 bases from V and 0 bases from J, with 16 bases in between. CDR3 sequence reads: CASSGEADILSYEQYF. The CDR3 bases are TGTGCCAGCAGTGGCGAAGCCGACATTCTCTCCTACGAGCAGTACTTC.

This rearrangement joins TRBV6-5 to TRBJ2-7, with a tentative D call TRBD1 (5 bases). V was pared by 0 bases and J by 0 bases, with 9 bases between. The CDR3 consists of 15 residues. Germline V gene lookup returns CDR1 MNHEY and CDR2 SVGAGI. CDR3 residues: CASSYSTESSYEQYF. CDR3 nucleotide sequence: TGTGCCAGCAGTTACTCGACAGAAAGCTCCTACGAGCAGTACTTC.

Points on this clone: At one of its ends the junction is not consistent with the germline gene, which may arise from a read error. Other DNA variants within this sample encode the same CDR3. This chain links TRBV2 with TRBJ2-2; D possibly corresponds to TRBD2 (5 bases). The germline gives CDR1 SNHLY, CDR2 FYNNEI. This CDR3 comprises 14 residues. The CDR3 nucleotides are TGCGCCAGCAGTGAAGGACGGGATACCGGGGAGCTGTTTTTT. Amino acid sequence: CASSEGRDTGELFF.

V is TRBV30 and J is TRBJ2-1; no clear D gene. The ends were cut back, 0 bases at V and 0 bases at J, with 9 bases in the middle. The CDR3 has 15 amino acids. The germline CDR1 and CDR2 sequences are GTSNPN and SVGIG (reference sequence). The chain's CDR3 is CAWSVPRNSYNEQFF. The CDR3 nucleotides are TGTGCCTGGAGTGTCCCGCGGAACTCCTACAATGAGCAGTTCTTC.

The chain carries TRBV11-3 and TRBJ1-3; D unresolved. CDR1 SGHNT and CDR2 YENEEA come from the germline V gene. This CDR3 has 14 residues. With 5 bases removed from V and 3 bases from J, the gap between germline ends came to 11 bases. The CDR3 loop reads CASSPRGGGNTIYF. The CDR3 bases are TGTGCCAGCAGCCCACGAGGCGGTGGAAACACCATATATTTT.

The V and J genes are TRBV9 and TRBJ1-1; 7 nucleotides line up with TRBD1. Unmatched junction bases numbered 4, after V lost 4 bases and J lost 1 base. Germline V CDR1 and CDR2: SGDLS, YYNGEE. CDR3 length equals 14 residues. CDR3 loop: CASSPGTANTEAFF. The CDR3 coding sequence is TGTGCCAGCAGCCCCGGGACAGCGAACACTGAAGCTTTCTTT.

J is TRBJ1-3 and V is TRBV11-3; 9 bases match TRBD1. The CDR3 has 16 amino acids. J was trimmed by 8 bases and V by 5 bases; bases with no gene match: 13. Germline CDR1 reads SGHNT; CDR2 reads YENEEA. CDR3 protein: CASSPSRTGVRDTIYF. DNA of the CDR3: TGTGCCAGCAGCCCCTCTAGGACAGGGGTGAGGGACACCATATATTTT.

This clone was seen a single time. The CDR3 nucleotides read TGTGCCTACCCTAGCGGCCCGGGTGGGGCCAACGTCCTGACTTTC. This translates into CAYPSGPGGANVLTF. This sequence joins TRBV30 and TRBJ2-6; TRBD2 matches at 7 bases. The germline V gene has CDR1 GTSNPN and CDR2 SVGIG (reference sequence). The CDR3 length is 15 residues. The junction had 9 bases not matched to a gene; V was cut back by 7 bases and J by 3 bases.

The V gene is TRBV27, the J gene TRBJ2-7; 9 bases line up with TRBD1. Trimming at V came to 2 bases and at J to 0 bases, leaving 8 bases not matched to a gene. Germline values: CDR1 MNHEY, CDR2 SMNVEV (reference sequence). This CDR3 has 17 residues. The CDR3 protein is CASSLGVWGQGSYEQYF. Here the CDR3 DNA reads TGTGCCAGCAGTTTAGGCGTTTGGGGACAGGGCTCCTACGAGCAGTACTTC.

V gene TRBV5-1 combines with J gene TRBJ1-2; TRBD1 is a possible D gene (5 bases). The V gene lost 0 bases and the J gene lost 3 bases, with 12 bases spanning the gap. Germline CDR1 reads SGHRS; CDR2 reads YFSETQ. The CDR3 contains 15 residues. CDR3 sequence (DNA): TGCGCCAGCAGCTTGGGGGGCCCAGGAGACTATGGCTACACCTTC. It encodes CASSLGGPGDYGYTF.

The chain carries TRBV5-1 and TRBJ2-5; 7 bases match TRBD1. Germline assignment: CDR1 SGHRS and CDR2 YFSETQ. The V segment lost 5 bases and the J segment 6 bases; nucleotides outside the gene matches: 16. This CDR3 comprises 16 residues. This CDR3 is CASRANRDSGWKTQYF. In nucleotides, the CDR3 is TGCGCCAGCAGAGCTAACCGGGACAGTGGCTGGAAGACCCAGTACTTC. Variable domain in full (rest from reference TRBV5-1 and TRBJ2-5): KAGVTQTPRYLIKTRGQQVTLSCSPISGHRSVSWYQQTPGQGLQFLFEYFSETQRNKGNFPGRFSGRQFSNSRSEMNVSTLELGDSALYLCASRANRDSGWKTQYFGPGTRLLVL.

V and J are TRBV5-1 and TRBJ2-3, with 8 bases fitting TRBD2. The CDR3 contains 15 residues. Looked up from germline, CDR1 is SGHRS and CDR2 is YFSETQ. J gave up 3 bases and V 1 base, and 4 bases lay outside the gene matches. CDR3 sequence: CASSLPGGSTDTQYF. Written as DNA, the CDR3 is TGCGCCAGCAGCTTGCCGGGAGGGTCGACAGATACGCAGTATTTT.

V gene TRBV30 combines with J gene TRBJ1-2; D is ambiguous. Germline values: CDR1 GTSNPN, CDR2 SVGIG (reference sequence). Trimming left V 3 bases short and J 4 bases short, with 12 bases between. This CDR3 spans 13 amino acids. This CDR3 is CAWRGGSGYGYTF. For the CDR3, the DNA is TGTGCCTGGAGGGGAGGCTCTGGCTATGGCTACACCTTC.

CDR3 protein: CASSLDSGDTQYF. CDR3 DNA: TGTGCCAGCAGCTTAGATAGCGGAGATACGCAGTATTTT. The chain employs TRBV11-2 and TRBJ2-3, with TRBD2 as a possible D gene (6 bases). The CDR3 loop spans 13 amino acids. The V gene's germline CDR1 is SGHAT and CDR2 FQNNGV. V gave up 0 bases and J gave up 5 bases, with 6 bases separating them.

V gene TRBV6-1 combines with J gene TRBJ2-5, with 10 nucleotides matching TRBD1. CDR3 length equals 23 residues. CDR1 is MNHNS, CDR2 SASEGT, per germline. After removal of 2 bases from V and 0 bases from J, the junction contained 24 bases not matched to a gene. The CDR3 sequence is CASSETGIWGQGPQRYNQETQYF. The CDR3 DNA reads as TGTGCCAGCAGTGAAACGGGTATTTGGGGACAGGGGCCACAAAGATATAACCAAGAGACCCAGTACTTC.

V gene TRBV11-3 combines with J gene TRBJ2-2, with D unclear. Per the germline V gene, CDR1 is SGHNT and CDR2 is YENEEA. With 7 bases removed from V and 2 bases from J, the gap between germline ends came to 8 bases. The CDR3 consists of 13 residues. The CDR3 DNA sequence: TGTGCCAGCACCATCACAAACACCGGGGAGCTGTTTTTT. It codes for CASTITNTGELFF.